One and the same sample provided the 8 T cell receptor beta chains below, sequenced in a study of identifying expanded T cells in peripheral blood. Sequencing used immunoSEQ multiplex PCR; TCRdb keeps in-frame clones, though not all of them. Of 120,000 or so clones listed, more than 80% are singletons. Sequencing was done on a sample of blood. These receptors were collected from a person between 18 and 69 years old in good health.

This chain uses TRBV6-5 with TRBJ2-3; no clear D gene. Trimming took 4 bases from V and 5 from J, leaving 10 bases between them. This CDR3 spans 13 amino acids. Per the germline V gene, CDR1 is MNHEY and CDR2 is SVGAGI. Written as DNA, the CDR3 is TGTGCCAGCAGTTCACCCGGTGGAGATACGCAGTATTTT. Encoded protein: CASSSPGGDTQYF.

This clone was observed a single time. V is TRBV21-1 and J is TRBJ2-7; the table's D call TRBD2 went unverified against the DNA. TRBV21-1 is described as a pseudogene. CDR3 length equals 15 residues. This CDR3 reads CASSKESELTYEQYF. DNA for the CDR3: TGTGCCAGCAGCAAAGAAAGCGAACTTACCTACGAGCAGTACTTC.

The V gene is TRBV19, the J gene TRBJ1-5; D gene uncertain. This CDR3 contains 14 residues. Germline V CDR1 and CDR2: LNHDA, SQIVND (reference sequence). Trimming left V 3 bases short and J 13 bases short, with 19 bases between. CDR3 in amino acids: CASSISMWREIQHF. CDR3 nucleotide sequence: TGTGCCAGTAGTATTAGTATGTGGCGTGAGATTCAGCATTTT.

The chain is built from TRBV4-1 and TRBJ1-1; possibly TRBD1 for D (6 bases). V was clipped by 0 bases and J by 7 bases, with 15 bases between them. CDR1 is MGHRA and CDR2 is YSYEKL in the germline V gene. The CDR3 covers 15 residues. Here the CDR3 DNA reads TGCGCCAGCAGCCAAGATCCGAGGGGGAGGGATGAAGCTTTCTTT. Translation: CASSQDPRGRDEAFF.

The chain is built from TRBV9 and TRBJ2-7; 9 nucleotides line up with TRBD1. This CDR3 region has 14 residues. Germline CDR1 SGDLS, CDR2 YYNGEE. With V trimmed by 0 bases and J by 4 bases, 2 bases remained unmatched. CDR3 sequence: CASSVAGTGYEQYF. The CDR3 nucleotides are TGTGCCAGCAGCGTAGCCGGGACAGGGTACGAGCAGTACTTC.

The rearrangement uses TRBV5-6 and TRBJ1-2; D is unresolved. The CDR3 totals 13 residues. Germline lookup yields CDR1 SGHDT and CDR2 YYEEEE. The V and J ends lost 1 base and 2 bases respectively, with 6 bases between them. The CDR3 bases are TGTGCCAGCAGCTTGCTTCAGAACTATGGCTACACCTTC. It is translated as CASSLLQNYGYTF. Combining the CDR3 with reference TRBV5-6 and TRBJ1-2 gives the whole variable domain DAGVTQSPTHLIKTRGQQVTLRCSPKSGHDTVSWYQQALGQGPQFIFQYYEEEERQRGNFPDRFSGHQFPNYSSELNVNALLLGDSALYLCASSLLQNYGYTFGSGTRLTVV.

The V call is TRBV27, the J call TRBJ2-3, with no clear D. The length of the CDR3 is 11 residues. V was clipped by 7 bases and J by 6 bases, with 8 bases between them. The germline V gene has CDR1 MNHEY and CDR2 SMNVEV (reference sequence). The CDR3 here is CASKIYDTQYF. The CDR3 nucleotides read TGTGCCAGCAAAATCTACGATACGCAGTATTTT.

The rearrangement links TRBV6-1 to TRBJ1-6; TRBD1 might be the D (5 bases). The length of the CDR3 is 15 residues. CDR1 and CDR2 (germline): MNHNS, SASEGT. Between the trimmed V and J ends, which lost 1 base and 4 bases, there was a span of 8 bases. The chain's CDR3 is CASSEGRTYNSPLHF. The CDR3, as DNA: TGTGCCAGCAGTGAAGGACGGACATATAATTCACCCCTCCACTTT.